The 23 T cell receptor beta chains below were found in one sample sequenced in a study of T-cell memory formation after mild COVID-19 (dated by TCRdb to the early 2020s). Library preparation used 5' RACE. The sequencer listed for this sample is Illumina NovaSeq 6000. TCRdb itself trimmed the public reads at Q25 with fastp, ran MiXCR and retained productive beta chains. CDR3 protein sequences are deduplicated, and each keeps its most common genes and DNA. A total of fewer than 50,000 distinct CDR3 sequences appear in this sample, approximately 12% of them only once. The top ten hold around 24% of the sample. The sequencing input was PBMCs or a T cell subset sorted from them (not recorded which). Every receptor here comes from a man in his late teens or twenties who had mild COVID-19 (a few samples of this study predate the infection). The sample titles of this study are shuffled in the database, so cell type and time point are left out; the donor was told from shared clones.

The table lists this clonotype with many counts. V and J are TRBV20-1 and TRBJ1-2; 7 bases map to TRBD1. CDR1 and CDR2 from the germline V gene are DFQATT and SNEGSKA (reference sequence). J lost 4 bases, V lost 5 bases, and 7 bases had no gene match. The CDR3 is made up of 13 amino acids. The CDR3 bases are TGCAGTGCTCGACGCGACAGGGTCTATGGCTACACCTTC. This encodes CSARRDRVYGYTF.

Points on this clonotype: The junction departs from the called germline gene at one end, perhaps through a read error. The chain is built from TRBV12-5 and TRBJ2-2, with TRBD2 matching 10 bases. Germline CDR1 and CDR2: LGHNT and FRNRAP. This CDR3 has 18 amino acids. CDR3 DNA: TGTGCTAGTGGTTTGGCCCTAGCGGGGGCCTGGAACACCGGGGAGCCGTTTTTT. It encodes CASGLALAGAWNTGEPFF.

This clonotype has more than one count but fewer than ten. The chain links TRBV7-2 to TRBJ2-5, with 10 bases aligning to TRBD2. Unmatched junction bases numbered 5, after V lost 4 bases and J lost 3 bases. Germline CDR1 is SGHTA and CDR2 is FQGNSA. This CDR3 contains 15 residues. CDR3 DNA sequence: TGTGCCAGCAGCTCCCAGCGGGGGGGGGAAGAGACCCAGTACTTC. Its translation is CASSSQRGGEETQYF.

This clonotype was found a few times. J is TRBJ2-7 and V is TRBV5-1, with 7 positions matching TRBD1. Germline V lookup: CDR1 SGHRS, CDR2 YFSETQ. V was pared by 5 bases and J by 0 bases, with 8 bases of the junction left unmatched. The CDR3 consists of 15 residues. CDR3 amino acids: CASSDPGQSSYEQYF. Here the CDR3 DNA reads TGCGCCAGCAGTGACCCGGGACAGAGCTCCTACGAGCAGTACTTC. The whole variable domain, remainder taken from reference TRBV5-1 and TRBJ2-7, is KAGVTQTPRYLIKTRGQQVTLSCSPISGHRSVSWYQQTPGQGLQFLFEYFSETQRNKGNFPGRFSGRQFSNSRSEMNVSTLELGDSALYLCASSDPGQSSYEQYFGPGTRLTVT.

This clonotype was seen ten or more times. The V call is TRBV7-2, the J call TRBJ2-7; D perhaps matches TRBD2 (6 bases). The V and J ends lost 1 base and 0 bases respectively, with 7 bases between them. Germline CDR1 reads SGHTA; CDR2 reads FQGNSA. The CDR3 consists of 14 residues. CDR3 bases: TGTGCCAGCAGCTTAGGCGGGGACTCCTACGAGCAGTACTTC. This sequence encodes CASSLGGDSYEQYF. Full variable domain (rest looked up from reference TRBV7-2 and TRBJ2-7): GAGVSQSPSNKVTEKGKDVELRCDPISGHTALYWYRQSLGQGLEFLIYFQGNSAPDKSGLPSDRFSAERTGGSVSTLTIQRTQQEDSAVYLCASSLGGDSYEQYFGPGTRLTVT.

This clonotype was seen only a few times. This chain connects TRBV6-2 or TRBV6-3 to TRBJ1-4, with 7 bases that match TRBD1. Unmatched junction bases numbered 6, after V lost 6 bases and J lost 8 bases. The germline gives CDR1 MNHEY, CDR2 SVGEGT. CDR3 length: 13 amino acids. CDR3 DNA sequence: TGTGCCAGCAGACGACAGGGAGAAGAAAAACTGTTTTTT. It translates to CASRRQGEEKLFF.

This clonotype appeared a few times. The rearrangement uses TRBV4-1 and TRBJ2-7; 10 bases align to TRBD2. Germline CDR1 reads MGHRA; CDR2 reads YSYEKL. The CDR3 is made up of 17 amino acids. The trim removed 1 base at V and 3 bases at J, leaving 9 bases unmatched. The CDR3 loop reads CASSQVLQRGGLYEQYF. As DNA, the CDR3 is TGCGCCAGCAGCCAAGTTCTCCAGCGGGGGGGCCTCTACGAGCAGTACTTC.

The rearrangement uses TRBV9 and TRBJ2-1; D remains ambiguous. Trimming stripped 3 bases from V and 8 bases from J, with 12 bases between. CDR1 SGDLS and CDR2 YYNGEE come from the germline V gene. There are 13 residues in the CDR3. This CDR3 is CASSGRPGDEQFF. CDR3 DNA: TGTGCCAGCAGCGGGCGGCCGGGCGATGAGCAGTTCTTC.

The rearrangement joins TRBV11-2 to TRBJ2-1; D unresolved. The CDR3 runs to 14 residues. Germline V lookup: CDR1 SGHAT, CDR2 FQNNGV. Trimming took off 1 base at V and 6 bases at J, with 10 bases between the two ends. Here the CDR3 reads CASSLGVSVNEQFF. The CDR3, as DNA: TGTGCCAGCAGCTTAGGGGTTAGTGTCAATGAGCAGTTCTTC.

This clonotype was observed a handful of times. The V gene is TRBV6-5, the J gene TRBJ2-7; 8 bases align to TRBD2. The trim removed 6 bases at V and 7 bases at J, leaving 8 bases unmatched. This CDR3 is built from 13 residues. The germline V gene has CDR1 MNHEY and CDR2 SVGAGI. DNA for the CDR3: TGTGCCAGCAGCCGTGGGGGCGGGAGGGAGCAGTACTTC. Translating it yields CASSRGGGREQYF.

This chain links TRBV4-1 with TRBJ2-3; 13 bases line up with TRBD2. The germline V gene has CDR1 MGHRA and CDR2 YSYEKL. The ends lost 5 bases at V and 3 bases at J; junction bases unmatched: 8. The CDR3 covers 17 residues. The CDR3 DNA reads TGCGCCAGCAGCTCATTGACTAGCGGGGGGCGAACAGATACGCAGTATTTT. Its translation is CASSSLTSGGRTDTQYF.

The sample holds a few counts of this clonotype. This sequence joins TRBV9 and TRBJ1-6; perhaps TRBD1 as D (5 bases). Germline V gene lookup returns CDR1 SGDLS and CDR2 YYNGEE. The CDR3 runs 15 residues. V was shortened by 2 bases and J by 8 bases, with 14 bases between the two germline ends. The CDR3 DNA sequence: TGTGCCAGCAGCGTGCGAGGGGAAGGAGATTCACCCCTCCACTTT. Protein sequence: CASSVRGEGDSPLHF.

The table lists this clonotype with a few counts. The chain has TRBV20-1 and TRBJ2-7; possibly TRBD2 for D (5 bases). Germline V CDR1 and CDR2: DFQATT, SNEGSKA (reference sequence). Trimming cost V 3 bases and J 2 bases, with 8 bases left between them. The CDR3 length is 12 residues. The CDR3 DNA reads TGCAGTGCTAGGGTCGGGACCTACGAGCAGTACGTC. It yields the protein CSARVGTYEQYV.

This clonotype was detected only a few times. The CDR3 spells CASSPTSGAYQETQYF. For the CDR3, the DNA is TGTGCCAGCAGCCCGACTAGCGGGGCTTACCAAGAGACCCAGTACTTC. J is TRBJ2-5 and V is TRBV7-9; 11 positions agree with TRBD2. Germline trimming cut 5 bases from V and 0 bases from J; bases unmatched to any gene: 5. Germline lookup yields CDR1 SEHNR and CDR2 FQNEAQ (reference sequence). CDR3 length: 16 amino acids.

There are a few counts of this clonotype. J is TRBJ1-5 and V is TRBV18; TRBD1 is a possible D gene (5 bases). Deletions cut 6 bases from V and 2 bases from J, with 14 bases between. CDR3 length equals 15 residues. Looked up from germline, CDR1 is KGHSH and CDR2 is LQKENI. The CDR3 region has the DNA TGTGCCAGCTCTACCGACAGTGATCGCAATCAGCCCCAGCATTTT. Encoded protein: CASSTDSDRNQPQHF.

In its sample, this clonotype was seen a few times. The chain recombines TRBV6-5 with TRBJ1-2, with D possibly being TRBD1 (5 bases). CDR1 is MNHEY and CDR2 is SVGAGI in the germline V gene. CDR3 length: 16 residues. V lost 0 bases to trimming and J lost 4 bases, with 15 bases between them. The CDR3 bases are TGTGCCAGCAGTTACTCGGGGCAGGGTAGTTTCTATGGCTACACCTTC. Its translation: CASSYSGQGSFYGYTF.

This clonotype was seen at least ten times. The chain joins TRBV30 to TRBJ2-7; possible D gene TRBD2, 5 bases. CDR3 length: 15 residues. Per germline, CDR1 GTSNPN and CDR2 SVGIG (reference sequence). The V gene lost 1 base and the J gene lost 6 bases, with 19 bases spanning the gap. The CDR3 region is CAWSEPWEYRVEQYF. CDR3 in DNA: TGTGCCTGGAGTGAGCCTTGGGAGTACAGAGTCGAGCAGTACTTC.

The chain links TRBV29-1 to TRBJ1-1; D might be TRBD1 (5 bases). The CDR3 extends over 13 amino acids. Germline V gene lookup returns CDR1 SQVTM and CDR2 ANQGSEA. V was pared by 2 bases and J by 5 bases, with 12 bases between. CDR3 region: CSVEQAGGTEAFF. The CDR3 DNA is TGCAGCGTTGAACAGGCCGGGGGGACTGAAGCTTTCTTT.

This clonotype was seen many times. The genes are TRBV20-1 and TRBJ2-2, with a weak D call TRBD1 (5 bases). The CDR3 loop spans 16 amino acids. Germline values: CDR1 DFQATT, CDR2 SNEGSKA (reference sequence). Trimming removed 0 bases from V and 7 bases from J, with 18 bases in between. CDR3 coding DNA: TGCAGTGCTAGAGATCACTTGGCAGGGCTCGGCGGGGAGCTGTTTTTT. It yields the protein CSARDHLAGLGGELFF.

The rearrangement uses TRBV5-1 and TRBJ1-2, with unresolved D. V lost 4 bases and J lost 1, with 23 bases in between. This CDR3 comprises 18 residues. Germline lookup yields CDR1 SGHRS and CDR2 YFSETQ. The CDR3 loop reads CASSHRPREDWGNYGYTF. DNA of the CDR3: TGCGCCAGCAGCCACCGCCCGAGGGAGGATTGGGGTAACTATGGCTACACCTTC.

V and J are TRBV20-1 and TRBJ1-4; perhaps TRBD1 as D (6 bases). CDR3 length: 13 residues. V gave up 5 bases and J gave up 4 bases, with 11 bases separating them. Germline CDR1 reads DFQATT; CDR2 reads SNEGSKA (reference sequence). The CDR3 sequence is CSAVDRRNEKLFF. In DNA form, the CDR3 reads TGCAGTGCTGTCGACAGGCGTAATGAAAAACTGTTTTTT.

This clonotype was seen more than once but under ten times. V gene TRBV20-1 combines with J gene TRBJ2-5; the D gene could be TRBD1 or TRBD2 (5 bases each). The CDR3 sequence is 13 residues long. The germline gives CDR1 DFQATT, CDR2 SNEGSKA (reference sequence). Between the trimmed V and J ends, which lost 3 bases and 2 bases, there was a span of 10 bases. The DNA for the CDR3 is TGCAGTGCTAGGGGGGAATTACAAGAGACCCAGTACTTC. Protein product: CSARGELQETQYF.

The J gene is TRBJ2-7, the V gene TRBV2; tentative D call: TRBD1 (5 bases). Trimming pared 6 bases from V and 3 bases from J, leaving 12 bases between. The CDR3 loop spans 13 amino acids. Germline CDR1 and CDR2: SNHLY and FYNNEI. As DNA, the CDR3 is TGTGCCAGCAGAGCGACAGAGCTCTACGAGCAGTACTTC. Translation: CASRATELYEQYF.